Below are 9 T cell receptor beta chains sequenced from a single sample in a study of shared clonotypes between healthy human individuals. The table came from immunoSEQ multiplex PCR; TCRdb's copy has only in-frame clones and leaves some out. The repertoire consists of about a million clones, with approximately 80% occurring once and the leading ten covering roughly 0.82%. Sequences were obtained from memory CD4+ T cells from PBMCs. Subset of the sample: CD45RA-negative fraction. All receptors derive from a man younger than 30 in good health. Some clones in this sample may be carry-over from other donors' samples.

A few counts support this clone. The CDR3 coding sequence is TGTGCCAGCAGTCCCGGGGGTGGTAGAACTGAAGCTTTCTTT. This codes for CASSPGGGRTEAFF. The chain has TRBV11-2 and TRBJ1-1; D may be TRBD1 (5 bases). Germline CDR1 and CDR2: SGHAT and FQNNGV. V lost 6 bases to trimming and J lost 5 bases, with 16 bases between them. This CDR3 comprises 14 residues.

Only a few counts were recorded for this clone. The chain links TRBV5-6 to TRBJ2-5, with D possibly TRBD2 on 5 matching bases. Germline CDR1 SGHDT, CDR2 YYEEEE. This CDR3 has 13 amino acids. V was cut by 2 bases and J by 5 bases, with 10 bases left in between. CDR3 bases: TGTGCCAGCAGCTTTAGAGGGCGGGAGACCCAGTACTTC. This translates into CASSFRGRETQYF.

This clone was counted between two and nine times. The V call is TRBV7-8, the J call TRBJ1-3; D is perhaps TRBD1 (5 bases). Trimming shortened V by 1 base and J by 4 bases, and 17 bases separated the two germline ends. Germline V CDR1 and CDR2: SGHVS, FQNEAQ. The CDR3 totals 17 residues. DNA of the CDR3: TGTGCCAGCAGCTTAGTGTCAGGCGGGGCGTCAGGAAACACCATATATTTT. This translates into CASSLVSGGASGNTIYF.

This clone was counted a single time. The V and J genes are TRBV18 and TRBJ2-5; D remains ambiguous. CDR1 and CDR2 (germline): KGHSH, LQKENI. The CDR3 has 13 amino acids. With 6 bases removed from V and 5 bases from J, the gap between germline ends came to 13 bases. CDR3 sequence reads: CASSSPLSETQYF. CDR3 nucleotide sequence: TGTGCCAGCTCGTCGCCCCTTTCTGAGACCCAGTACTTC.

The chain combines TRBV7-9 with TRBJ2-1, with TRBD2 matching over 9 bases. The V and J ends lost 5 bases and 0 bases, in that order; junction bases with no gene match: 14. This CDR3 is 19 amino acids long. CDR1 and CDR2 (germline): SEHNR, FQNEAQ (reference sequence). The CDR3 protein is CASSQPTKREVSSYNEQFF. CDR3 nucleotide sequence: TGTGCCAGCAGCCAGCCCACGAAGCGGGAGGTGAGCTCCTACAATGAGCAGTTCTTC.

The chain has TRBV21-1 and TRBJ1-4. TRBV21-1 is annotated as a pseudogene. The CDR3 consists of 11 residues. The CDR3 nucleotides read TGTGCCAGGCCGGTGTTCGAAAAACTGTTTTTT. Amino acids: CARPVFEKLFF.

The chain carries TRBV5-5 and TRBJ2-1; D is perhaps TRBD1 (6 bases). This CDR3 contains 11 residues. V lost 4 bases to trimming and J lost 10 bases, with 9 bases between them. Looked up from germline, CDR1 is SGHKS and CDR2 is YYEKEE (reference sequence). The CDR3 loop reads CASSPGVEQFF. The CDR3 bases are TGTGCCAGCAGCCCAGGGGTAGAGCAGTTCTTC.

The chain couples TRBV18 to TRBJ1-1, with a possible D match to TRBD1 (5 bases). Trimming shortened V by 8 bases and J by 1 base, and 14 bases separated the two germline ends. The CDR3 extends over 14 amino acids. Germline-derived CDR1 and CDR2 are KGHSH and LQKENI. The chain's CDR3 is CASITGTGNTEAFF. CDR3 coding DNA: TGTGCCAGCATAACGGGGACGGGGAACACTGAAGCTTTCTTT.

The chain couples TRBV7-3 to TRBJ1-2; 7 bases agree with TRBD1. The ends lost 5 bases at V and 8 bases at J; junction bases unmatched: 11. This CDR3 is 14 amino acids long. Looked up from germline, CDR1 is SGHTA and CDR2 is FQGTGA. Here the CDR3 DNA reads TGTGCCAGCAGCCAATCCCAAGGGGGCGGAGGCTACACCTTC. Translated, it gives CASSQSQGGGGYTF.